The entry below describes one T cell receptor beta chain. The data stem from a study of OX40 agonist ivuxolimab in advanced cancers. Turning to the study itself: The group had a mean age of about 64 years, ranged from about 20 to 85, and was approximately 81% male.

Produced via immunoSEQ multiplex PCR; TCRdb's table is partial and in-frame only. The sample has tens of thousands of clones; roughly 80% are singletons. CDR1 is SEHNR, CDR2 FQNEAQ, per germline (reference sequence). Trimming stripped 6 bases from V and 0 bases from J, with 12 bases between. This CDR3 spans 15 amino acids. Patients were ineligible given autoimmune disease history or systemic immunosuppression. This receptor was identified in an adult with an advanced solid tumor such as melanoma, head and neck, liver or kidney cancer. The chain employs TRBV7-9 and TRBJ1-3; D gene unclear. Material: CD4+ or CD8+ T cells sorted from blood, obtained in a trial of the OX40 agonist ivuxolimab. CDR3 coding DNA: TGTGCCAGCAGTTTCAGGACTTACTCTGGAAACACCATATATTTT. Amino acid sequence: CASSFRTYSGNTIYF.